This is a list of T cell receptor beta chains from one sample in a study of T cell changes during pregnancy in multiple sclerosis. Generated by immunoSEQ multiplex PCR, the TCRdb table keeps only in-frame clones and is missing some. This table holds about 70,000 clones, approximately 91% found once. The sequencing here drew on CD4+ T cells from peripheral blood mononuclear cells, taken after pregnancy. The receptor set was obtained from a female donor with multiple sclerosis, enrolled in a pregnancy study. Both conserved end residues are part of each CDR3. D genes are given only for firm matches. A clone size is listed for some rows: how often the clone was seen (once, few, many), or a class if it is expanded.

abundance,v_gene,j_gene,d_gene,CDR3nt,CDR3aa
once,TRBV7-7,TRBJ2-1,-,TGTGCCAGCAGCTTGGACAGATACAATGAGCAGTTCTTC,CASSLDRYNEQFF
-,TRBV7-9,TRBJ2-5,TRBD2,TGTGCCAGCAGCCCGGGACTAGCGGGAGTAGAGACCCAGTACTTC,CASSPGLAGVETQYF
-,TRBV7-8,TRBJ2-7,-,TGTGCCAGCAGCGCCATAGAAACTAGCCAGAGGATCTACGAGCAGTACTTC,CASSAIETSQRIYEQYF
-,TRBV7-9,TRBJ1-4,-,TGTGCCAGCAGCCACGACAGGCTAACGCGTGGAACTAATGAAAAACTGTTTTTT,CASSHDRLTRGTNEKLFF
-,TRBV7-9,TRBJ1-3,-,TGTGCCAGCAGCTTAGCGCTGGGAGGGACCATATATTTT,CASSLALGGTIYF
once,TRBV5-6,TRBJ2-2,TRBD2,TGTGCCAGCAGGGGACTAGCGGGGCACACCGGGGAGCTGTTTTTT,CASRGLAGHTGELFF
few,TRBV30,TRBJ1-1,-,TGTGCCTGGAGTTCGGGGGTTCCTGAAGCTTTCTTT,CAWSSGVPEAFF
-,TRBV28,TRBJ1-5,TRBD1,TGTGCCAGCAGTTTACTATTACAGGGGGCGAGCAATCAGCCCCAGCATTTT,CASSLLLQGASNQPQHF
once,TRBV19,TRBJ1-5,-,TGTGCCAGTAGTCTTCAGGGCAGGGCGAGCAATCAGCCCCAGCATTTT,CASSLQGRASNQPQHF
-,TRBV7-2,TRBJ1-2,TRBD1,TGTGCCAGCAGCGGACGGGACAGGGGCGCTTCAATCTATGGCTACACCTTC,CASSGRDRGASIYGYTF
-,TRBV18,TRBJ1-5,-,TGTGCCAGCTCACCCCCAGGGGTCTGGCCCCAGCATTTT,CASSPPGVWPQHF